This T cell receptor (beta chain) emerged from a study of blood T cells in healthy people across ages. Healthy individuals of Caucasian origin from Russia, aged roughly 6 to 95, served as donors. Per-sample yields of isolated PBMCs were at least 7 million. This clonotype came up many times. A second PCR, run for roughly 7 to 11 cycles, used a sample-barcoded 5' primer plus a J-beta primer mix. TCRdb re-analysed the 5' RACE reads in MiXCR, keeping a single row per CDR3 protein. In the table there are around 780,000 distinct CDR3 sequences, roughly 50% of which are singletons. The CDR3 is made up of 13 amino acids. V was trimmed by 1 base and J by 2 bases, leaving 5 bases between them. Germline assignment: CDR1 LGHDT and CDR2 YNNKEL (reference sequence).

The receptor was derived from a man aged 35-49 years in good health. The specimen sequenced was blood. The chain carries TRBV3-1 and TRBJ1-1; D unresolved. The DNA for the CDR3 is TGTGCCAGCAGCCAAGGGGATAACACTGAAGCTTTCTTT. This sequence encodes CASSQGDNTEAFF. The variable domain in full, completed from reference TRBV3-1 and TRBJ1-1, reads DTAVSQTPKYLVTQMGNDKSIKCEQNLGHDTMYWYKQDSKKFLKIMFSYNNKELIINETVPNRFSPKSPDKAHLNLHINSLELGDSAVYFCASSQGDNTEAFFGQGTRLTVV.